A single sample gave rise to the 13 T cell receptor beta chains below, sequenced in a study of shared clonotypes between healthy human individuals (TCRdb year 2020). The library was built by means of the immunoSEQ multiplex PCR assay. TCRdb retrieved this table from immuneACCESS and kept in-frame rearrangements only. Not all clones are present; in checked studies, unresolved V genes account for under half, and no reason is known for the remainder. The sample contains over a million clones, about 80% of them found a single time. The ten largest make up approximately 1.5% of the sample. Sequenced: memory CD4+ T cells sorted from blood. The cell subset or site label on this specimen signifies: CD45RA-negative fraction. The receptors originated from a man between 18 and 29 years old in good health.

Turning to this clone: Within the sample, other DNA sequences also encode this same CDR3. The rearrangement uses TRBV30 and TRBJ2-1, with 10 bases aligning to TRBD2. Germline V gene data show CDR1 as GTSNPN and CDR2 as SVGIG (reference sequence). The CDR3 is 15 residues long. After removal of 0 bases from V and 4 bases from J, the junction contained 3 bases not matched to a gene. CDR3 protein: CAWSVPSGGYNEQFF. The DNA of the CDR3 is TGTGCCTGGAGTGTACCTAGCGGGGGTTACAATGAGCAGTTCTTC.

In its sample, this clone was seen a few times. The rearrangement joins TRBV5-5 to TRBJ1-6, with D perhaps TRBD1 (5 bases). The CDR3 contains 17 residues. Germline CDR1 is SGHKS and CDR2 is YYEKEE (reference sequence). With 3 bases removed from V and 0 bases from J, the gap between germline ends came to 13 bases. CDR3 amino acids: CASSSSGSSSYNSPLHF. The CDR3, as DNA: TGTGCCAGCAGCTCGTCAGGGTCAAGCTCCTATAATTCACCCCTCCACTTT.

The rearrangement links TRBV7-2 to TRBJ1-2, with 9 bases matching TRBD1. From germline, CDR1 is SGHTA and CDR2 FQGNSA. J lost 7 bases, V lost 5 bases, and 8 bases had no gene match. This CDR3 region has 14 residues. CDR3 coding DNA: TGTGCCAGCAGCCGAAACAGGGGGCAGGGTGGCTACACCTTC. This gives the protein CASSRNRGQGGYTF.

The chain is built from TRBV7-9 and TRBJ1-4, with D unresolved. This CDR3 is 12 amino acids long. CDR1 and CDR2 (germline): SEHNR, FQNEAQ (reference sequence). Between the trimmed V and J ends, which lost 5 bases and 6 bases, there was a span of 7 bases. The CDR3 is CASSRRDEKLFF. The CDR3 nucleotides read TGTGCCAGCAGCCGACGGGATGAAAAACTGTTTTTT. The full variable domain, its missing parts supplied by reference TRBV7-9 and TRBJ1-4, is DTGVSQNPRHKITKRGQNVTFRCDPISEHNRLYWYRQTLGQGPEFLTYFQNEAQLEKSRLLSDRFSAERPKGSFSTLEIQRTEQGDSAMYLCASSRRDEKLFFGSGTQLSVL.

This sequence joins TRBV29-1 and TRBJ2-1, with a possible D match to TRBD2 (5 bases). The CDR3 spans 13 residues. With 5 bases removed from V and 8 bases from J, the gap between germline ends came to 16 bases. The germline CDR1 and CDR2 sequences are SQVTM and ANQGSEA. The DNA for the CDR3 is TGCAGCGTTTCTATTGGGAGACTCTATGAGCAGTTCTTC. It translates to CSVSIGRLYEQFF.

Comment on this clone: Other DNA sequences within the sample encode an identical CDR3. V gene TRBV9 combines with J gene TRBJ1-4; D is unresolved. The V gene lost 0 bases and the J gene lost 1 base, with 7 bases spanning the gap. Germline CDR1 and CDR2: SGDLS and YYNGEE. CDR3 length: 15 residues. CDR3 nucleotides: TGTGCCAGCAGCGTAGGAGGCGGAACTAATGAAAAACTGTTTTTT. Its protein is CASSVGGGTNEKLFF.

In DNA, the CDR3 is TGTGCCAGCAGCGCGGCGGGACGGAACACCGGGGAGCTGTTTTTT. It codes for CASSAAGRNTGELFF. The rearrangement links TRBV9 to TRBJ2-2; D may be TRBD2 (6 bases). Looked up from germline, CDR1 is SGDLS and CDR2 is YYNGEE. This CDR3 spans 15 amino acids. Trimming stripped 3 bases from V and 1 base from J, with 10 bases between.

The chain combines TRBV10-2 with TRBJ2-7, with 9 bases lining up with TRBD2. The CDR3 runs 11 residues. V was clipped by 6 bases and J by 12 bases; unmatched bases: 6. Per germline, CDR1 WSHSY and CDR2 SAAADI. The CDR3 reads CASSSGTSPYF. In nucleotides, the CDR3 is TGCGCCAGCAGCTCAGGGACTAGCCCGTACTTC.

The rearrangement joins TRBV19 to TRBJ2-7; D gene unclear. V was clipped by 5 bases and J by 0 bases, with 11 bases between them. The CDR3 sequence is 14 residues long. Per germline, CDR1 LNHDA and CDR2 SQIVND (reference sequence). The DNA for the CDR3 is TGTGCCAGTAGTCAAAACATAGTCTCCTACGAGCAGTACTTC. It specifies CASSQNIVSYEQYF.

The chain's CDR3 is CASSSRGRENTEAFF. CDR3 coding DNA: TGTGCCAGCAGCTCCCGTGGTAGGGAGAACACTGAAGCTTTCTTT. This rearrangement joins TRBV7-9 to TRBJ1-1, with D unresolved. This CDR3 is built from 15 residues. Germline lookup yields CDR1 SEHNR and CDR2 FQNEAQ (reference sequence). With 4 bases removed from V and 1 base from J, the gap between germline ends came to 13 bases.

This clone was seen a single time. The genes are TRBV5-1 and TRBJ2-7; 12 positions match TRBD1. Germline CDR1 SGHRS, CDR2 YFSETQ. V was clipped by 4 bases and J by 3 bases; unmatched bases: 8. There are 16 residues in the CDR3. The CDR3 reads CASSRSGTGGDYEQYF. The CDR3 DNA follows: TGCGCCAGCAGCCGATCCGGGACAGGGGGCGACTACGAGCAGTACTTC. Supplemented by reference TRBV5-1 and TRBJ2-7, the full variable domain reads KAGVTQTPRYLIKTRGQQVTLSCSPISGHRSVSWYQQTPGQGLQFLFEYFSETQRNKGNFPGRFSGRQFSNSRSEMNVSTLELGDSALYLCASSRSGTGGDYEQYFGPGTRLTVT.

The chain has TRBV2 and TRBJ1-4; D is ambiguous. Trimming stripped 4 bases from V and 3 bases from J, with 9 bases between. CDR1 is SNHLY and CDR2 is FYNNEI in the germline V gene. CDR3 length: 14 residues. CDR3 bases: TGTGCCAGCAGTGCGTTAACAGCTAATGAAAAACTGTTTTTT. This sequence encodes CASSALTANEKLFF.

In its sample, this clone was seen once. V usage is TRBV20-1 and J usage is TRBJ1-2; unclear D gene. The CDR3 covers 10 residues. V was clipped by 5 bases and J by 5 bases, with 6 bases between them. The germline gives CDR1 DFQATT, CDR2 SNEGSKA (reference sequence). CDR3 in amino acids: CSAGRYGYTF. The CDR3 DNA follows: TGCAGTGCTGGACGATATGGCTACACCTTC.